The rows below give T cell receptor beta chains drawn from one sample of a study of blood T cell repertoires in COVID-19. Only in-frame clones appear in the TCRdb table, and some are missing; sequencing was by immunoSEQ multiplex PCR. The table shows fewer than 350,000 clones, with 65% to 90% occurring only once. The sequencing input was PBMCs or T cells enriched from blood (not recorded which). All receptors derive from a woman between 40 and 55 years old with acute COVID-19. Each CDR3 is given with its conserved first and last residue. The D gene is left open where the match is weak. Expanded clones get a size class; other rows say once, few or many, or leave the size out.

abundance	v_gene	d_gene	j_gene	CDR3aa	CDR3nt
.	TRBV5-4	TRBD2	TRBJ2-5	CASSHGTSGRAGQETQYF	TGTGCCAGCAGCCATGGGACTAGCGGGAGGGCCGGTCAAGAGACCCAGTACTTC
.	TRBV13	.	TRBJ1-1	CASSLSRGSHLPNTEAFF	TGTGCCAGCAGCTTAAGCAGGGGAAGCCATCTCCCGAACACTGAAGCTTTCTTT
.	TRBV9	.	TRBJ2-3	CASSVSSHTDTQYF	TGTGCCAGCAGCGTATCCAGTCACACAGATACGCAGTATTTT
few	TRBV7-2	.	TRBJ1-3	CASSRYRAGNTIYF	TGTGCCAGCAGCCGCTACAGGGCCGGAAACACCATATATTTT
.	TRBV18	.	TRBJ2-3	CASSPYISGGTTDTQYF	TGTGCCAGCTCACCATACATTTCAGGGGGGACCACAGATACGCAGTATTTT
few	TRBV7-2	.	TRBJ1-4	CASSLAGTLTNEKLFF	TGTGCCAGCAGCTTAGCCGGGACACTAACTAATGAAAAACTGTTTTTT
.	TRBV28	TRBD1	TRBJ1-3	CASRRDRGNTIYF	TGTGCCAGCAGACGGGACAGGGGAAACACCATATATTTT
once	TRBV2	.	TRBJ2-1	CASTSPAGLALEQFF	TGTGCCAGCACCTCTCCAGCGGGCCTCGCCTTGGAGCAGTTCTTC
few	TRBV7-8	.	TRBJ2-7	CASSFFPKYEQYF	TGTGCCAGCAGCTTTTTCCCCAAATACGAGCAGTACTTC
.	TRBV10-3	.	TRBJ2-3	CAIKEGTDTQYF	TGTGCCATCAAAGAGGGCACAGATACGCAGTATTTT
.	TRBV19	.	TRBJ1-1	CAVKFGGMNTEAFF	TGTGCCGTAAAGTTCGGGGGTATGAACACTGAAGCTTTCTTT
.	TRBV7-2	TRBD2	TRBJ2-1	CASSPSGRGHNEQFF	TGTGCCAGCAGCCCCTCCGGGAGGGGCCACAATGAGCAGTTCTTC
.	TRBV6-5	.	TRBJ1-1	CASRLTAEGTEAFF	TGTGCCAGCAGGCTAACAGCGGAAGGCACTGAAGCTTTCTTT
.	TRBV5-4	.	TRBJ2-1	CASSLGGQVYNEQFF	TGTGCCAGCAGCTTGGGGGGGCAGGTCTACAATGAGCAGTTCTTC
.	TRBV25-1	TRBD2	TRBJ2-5	CASSPLAKEETQYF	TGTGCCAGCAGCCCACTAGCGAAAGAAGAGACCCAGTACTTC
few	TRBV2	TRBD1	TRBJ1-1	CASSPGQGLNEAFF	TGTGCCAGCAGTCCAGGACAGGGGCTGAATGAAGCTTTCTTT
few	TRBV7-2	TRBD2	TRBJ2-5	CASSPPSLAVGRETQYF	TGTGCCAGCAGCCCACCCTCACTAGCGGTTGGGAGGGAGACCCAGTACTTC
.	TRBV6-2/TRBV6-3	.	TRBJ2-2	CASSPLSSRTGELFF	TGTGCCAGCAGCCCCCTCTCTTCGCGCACCGGGGAGCTGTTTTTT
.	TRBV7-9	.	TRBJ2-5	CASSLSHGPGETQYF	TGTGCCAGCAGCTTATCCCACGGCCCCGGGGAGACCCAGTACTTC
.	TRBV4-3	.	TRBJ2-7	CASSQDVSYEQYF	TGCGCCAGCAGCCAAGACGTGTCCTACGAGCAGTACTTC